This T cell receptor (beta chain) was sequenced in a study of stem cell transplantation in POMP-related autoinflammatory disease. The CDR3 extends over 12 amino acids. Repertoires were generated with immunoSEQ multiplex PCR, while TCRdb's copy carries only in-frame clones and drops some. The sample includes some 31,000 clones, 80% to 90% of them seen just once. The specimen was CD4+ T cells from PBMCs, collected before stem cell transplantation. The TCR was taken from a human donor with POMP-related autoinflammation and immune dysregulation (PRAID). The genes are TRBV21-1 and TRBJ2-7. TRBV21-1 is a listed pseudogene. CDR3 sequence: CASSKGGYEQYF. DNA for the CDR3: TGTGCCAGCAGCAAAGGGGGGTACGAGCAGTACTTC.